Listed here are 27 T cell receptor beta chains from one sample, sequenced in a study of identical twins (dated by TCRdb to the mid-2010s). The library was obtained by 5' RACE. TCRdb records Illumina HiSeq 2000 as the sequencer. The public reads were reanalyzed by TCRdb: fastp trimming at Q25, MiXCR alignment, in-frame beta chains only. Entries are consolidated by CDR3 protein sequence, retaining the most common genes and DNA. This sample comprises 400,000 to 600,000 distinct CDR3 sequences, about 20% of them detected only once. The ten biggest clones cover 0.48% of the sample. These sequences were also reported in another study, on yellow fever vaccine responses in identical twins.

The specimen was CD4+ T cells sorted from blood. The receptors shown here come from a woman aged 18 to 35 in good health.

The chain carries TRBV27 and TRBJ2-1; 11 nucleotides line up with TRBD2. The length of the CDR3 is 16 residues. Unmatched junction bases numbered 8, after V lost 3 bases and J lost 7 bases. From germline, CDR1 is MNHEY and CDR2 SMNVEV (reference sequence). CDR3 coding DNA: TGTGCCAGCAGTTTGGCCGGGACTAGCGGCCAAAATGAGCAGTTCTTC. It specifies CASSLAGTSGQNEQFF.

The V call is TRBV12-3 or TRBV12-4, the J call TRBJ1-5; maybe TRBD1 (6 bases). The CDR3 is made up of 14 amino acids. The V end was cut by 6 bases, the J end by 4 bases, with 13 bases between. The CDR3: CASSLRGDNQPQHF. The CDR3 DNA sequence: TGTGCCAGCAGCTTGAGGGGGGATAATCAGCCCCAGCATTTT.

This clonotype came up a few times. The CDR3 is CASSWTSGRTGELFF. The CDR3 DNA follows: TGTGCCAGCAGTTGGACTAGCGGAAGGACCGGGGAGCTGTTTTTT. This chain connects TRBV6-2 or TRBV6-3 to TRBJ2-2, with 10 bases identical to TRBD2. The CDR3 extends over 15 amino acids. CDR1 and CDR2 (germline): MNHEY, SVGEGT. After removal of 4 bases from V and 5 bases from J, the junction contained 4 bases not matched to a gene.

The gene calls are TRBV3-1 and TRBJ2-1; 8 bases match TRBD1. J lost 4 bases, V lost 1 base, and 3 bases had no gene match. The CDR3 has 15 amino acids. Germline CDR1 LGHDT, CDR2 YNNKEL (reference sequence). The CDR3 DNA reads as TGTGCCAGCAGCCAAGGGCGGGACAGGTACAATGAGCAGTTCTTC. It specifies CASSQGRDRYNEQFF.

The chain uses TRBV5-1 and TRBJ2-1; 10 bases are a match to TRBD2. J lost 8 bases, V lost 4 bases, and 15 bases had no gene match. The CDR3 has 17 residues. Germline lookup yields CDR1 SGHRS and CDR2 YFSETQ. CDR3 bases: TGCGCCAGCAGCCCCTCAGCGGGGGGGACTCTACCTCATGAGCAGTTCTTC. As protein: CASSPSAGGTLPHEQFF.

This clonotype has more than one count but fewer than ten. The V call is TRBV12-3 or TRBV12-4, the J call TRBJ1-1; perhaps TRBD1 as D (5 bases). The CDR3 extends over 13 amino acids. V was pared by 6 bases and J by 3 bases, with 11 bases between. The CDR3 DNA is TGTGCCAGCAGCCTGTGGGACTACACTGAAGCTTTCTTT. Its protein is CASSLWDYTEAFF.

This chain uses TRBV5-6 with TRBJ2-7, with TRBD2 as a possible D gene (6 bases). Trimming shortened V by 4 bases and J by 7 bases, and 15 bases separated the two germline ends. The germline CDR1 and CDR2 sequences are SGHDT and YYEEEE. The CDR3 is 13 amino acids. This CDR3 is CASSEAGGGEQYF. CDR3 bases: TGTGCCAGCAGCGAAGCGGGTGGCGGGGAGCAGTACTTC. Variable domain in full (rest from reference TRBV5-6 and TRBJ2-7): DAGVTQSPTHLIKTRGQQVTLRCSPKSGHDTVSWYQQALGQGPQFIFQYYEEEERQRGNFPDRFSGHQFPNYSSELNVNALLLGDSALYLCASSEAGGGEQYFGPGTRLTVT.

V usage is TRBV3-1 and J usage is TRBJ2-7; TRBD2 agrees at 7 bases. The CDR3 spans 13 residues. V lost 4 bases to trimming and J lost 4 bases; unmatched junction nucleotides: 4. The germline V gene encodes CDR1 LGHDT and CDR2 YNNKEL (reference sequence). CDR3 amino acids: CASSRGGYYEQYF. The CDR3 DNA follows: TGTGCCAGCAGCCGCGGGGGTTATTACGAGCAGTACTTC.

The rearrangement uses TRBV12-3 or TRBV12-4 and TRBJ2-7; unclear D gene. The V end was cut by 6 bases, the J end by 2 bases, with 17 bases between. The CDR3 runs to 15 residues. Here the CDR3 reads CASSLDEVLAYEQYF. The CDR3 nucleotides read TGTGCCAGCAGCCTGGATGAGGTCCTGGCCTACGAGCAGTACTTC.

This chain links TRBV5-1 with TRBJ1-1; D might be TRBD1 (5 bases). The CDR3 is 14 residues long. V lost 5 bases to trimming and J lost 1 base, with 12 bases between them. From germline, CDR1 is SGHRS and CDR2 YFSETQ. CDR3 sequence reads: CASRGRETNTEAFF. CDR3 coding DNA: TGCGCCAGCAGGGGACGGGAGACGAACACTGAAGCTTTCTTT.

The V and J genes are TRBV20-1 and TRBJ2-3; the match to TRBD2 covers 9 bases. Germline CDR1 is DFQATT and CDR2 is SNEGSKA (reference sequence). V shed 3 bases and J 3 bases; nucleotides not matched to a gene: 10. The CDR3 spans 16 residues. The CDR3 here is CSASLGGGARTDTQYF. The CDR3 DNA follows: TGCAGTGCTAGCTTAGGCGGGGGGGCTAGAACAGATACGCAGTATTTT.

V is TRBV5-1 and J is TRBJ2-3, with TRBD2 identical over 11 bases. The CDR3 runs to 16 residues. The V and J ends lost 1 base and 4 bases, in that order; junction bases with no gene match: 5. Germline CDR1 is SGHRS and CDR2 is YFSETQ. The CDR3 spells CASSLSASGRSDTQYF. CDR3 DNA sequence: TGCGCCAGCAGCTTGTCGGCTAGCGGGAGGTCAGATACGCAGTATTTT.

The rearrangement links TRBV7-2 to TRBJ1-1; 7 nucleotides line up with TRBD1. This CDR3 has 15 amino acids. CDR1 and CDR2 from the germline V gene are SGHTA and FQGNSA. With V trimmed by 3 bases and J by 2 bases, 6 bases remained unmatched. CDR3 sequence (DNA): TGTGCCAGCAGCTTCAGGGGGGGAGGTAACACTGAAGCTTTCTTT. Amino acid sequence: CASSFRGGGNTEAFF.

This clonotype came up a few times. This chain joins TRBV7-9 and TRBJ1-1; unclear D gene. Germline CDR1 and CDR2: SEHNR and FQNEAQ (reference sequence). Trimming stripped 4 bases from V and 6 bases from J, with 9 bases between. The CDR3 sequence is 12 residues long. The CDR3 region is CASSSQTSEAFF. The CDR3 DNA sequence: TGTGCCAGCAGCTCACAGACTTCTGAAGCTTTCTTT.

V is TRBV24-1 and J is TRBJ2-5; 9 nucleotides agree with TRBD1. CDR3 length: 14 residues. Looked up from germline, CDR1 is KGHDR and CDR2 is SFDVKD. Trimming removed 5 bases from V and 5 bases from J; junction bases left unmatched: 5. The CDR3 protein is CATSGDRVRETQYF. DNA for the CDR3: TGTGCCACCAGTGGGGACAGGGTGAGGGAGACCCAGTACTTC.

This clonotype appeared a few times. The chain has TRBV28 and TRBJ2-7; D unclear. CDR3 length equals 13 residues. Trimming left V 2 bases short and J 6 bases short, with 11 bases between. From germline, CDR1 is MDHEN and CDR2 SYDVKM. Here the CDR3 reads CASSLGSLREQYF. In DNA, the CDR3 is TGTGCCAGCAGTTTAGGCAGTCTACGCGAGCAGTACTTC.

The rearrangement joins TRBV5-1 to TRBJ1-4, with D unclear. CDR3 size: 16 residues. Trimming pared 4 bases from V and 5 bases from J, leaving 18 bases between. Germline-derived CDR1 and CDR2 are SGHRS and YFSETQ. CDR3 DNA sequence: TGCGCCAGCAGCCCTGTCCTGGACCGTAAAAATGAAAAACTGTTTTTT. This translates into CASSPVLDRKNEKLFF.

The sample holds a few counts of this clonotype. The CDR3, as DNA: TGCGCCAGCAGCCAAGTCGCTCAGACCTACAATGAGCAGTTCTTC. Protein: CASSQVAQTYNEQFF. The chain is built from TRBV4-1 and TRBJ2-1; D remains ambiguous. V lost 1 base and J 2 bases, leaving 9 bases between the germline ends. This CDR3 is 15 amino acids long. CDR1 is MGHRA, CDR2 YSYEKL, per germline.

J is TRBJ2-1 and V is TRBV20-1; D is uncertain. Germline values: CDR1 DFQATT, CDR2 SNEGSKA (reference sequence). CDR3 size: 12 residues. Trimming took 1 base from V and 6 from J, leaving 7 bases between them. The CDR3 nucleotides read TGCAGTGCTAGAGGAAGAAGCAATGAGCAGTTCTTC. Protein product: CSARGRSNEQFF.

This clonotype has more than one count but fewer than ten. The rearrangement links TRBV12-3 or TRBV12-4 to TRBJ2-7; the D is unclear. The germline V and J ends were trimmed by 3 bases and 4 bases, with 10 bases remaining between them. CDR3 size: 13 residues. CDR3 amino acids: CASSLVPTYEQYF. For the CDR3, the DNA is TGTGCCAGCAGTTTGGTGCCAACGTACGAGCAGTACTTC.

V usage is TRBV5-1 and J usage is TRBJ2-2; D remains unclear. The CDR3 totals 15 residues. Germline CDR1 and CDR2: SGHRS and YFSETQ. V was cut by 4 bases and J by 4 bases, with 14 bases left in between. The DNA of the CDR3 is TGCGCCAGCAGCCTGAGTATGGGCGGCACCGGGGAGCTGTTTTTT. As protein: CASSLSMGGTGELFF.

This clonotype was counted a few times. The chain is built from TRBV5-1 and TRBJ1-6, with D possibly being TRBD1 (6 bases). Per germline, CDR1 SGHRS and CDR2 YFSETQ. The CDR3 is made up of 15 amino acids. V lost 0 bases and J lost 5, with 9 bases in between. The CDR3 nucleotides read TGCGCCAGCAGCTTGGAAACAGGGAATAATTCACCCCTCCACTTT. Translated, it gives CASSLETGNNSPLHF.

This clonotype was found many times. J is TRBJ1-2 and V is TRBV12-3 or TRBV12-4; D remains ambiguous. V was clipped by 6 bases and J by 1 base, with 9 bases between them. CDR3 length: 13 amino acids. The CDR3 region has the DNA TGTGCCAGCAGAAAGCATATTAACTATGGCTACACCTTC. Translation gives CASRKHINYGYTF.

The sample holds a few counts of this clonotype. The V and J genes are TRBV7-2 and TRBJ1-5, with D tentatively TRBD1 (5 bases). Per the germline V gene, CDR1 is SGHTA and CDR2 is FQGNSA. The CDR3 is made up of 13 amino acids. Trimming pared 7 bases from V and 6 bases from J, leaving 13 bases between. The CDR3 DNA sequence: TGTGCCAGCACCGCGGGGGGTGGTCAGCCCCAGCATTTT. It is translated as CASTAGGGQPQHF.

This clonotype has more than one count but fewer than ten. This sequence joins TRBV29-1 and TRBJ2-2; 9 bases fit TRBD1. This CDR3 has 17 amino acids. Trimming took 3 bases from V and 4 from J; bases not matched to a gene: 12. Germline V gives CDR1 SQVTM, CDR2 ANQGSEA. The CDR3 DNA reads TGCAGCGTTGAGCCAGTACAGGGGGCGCAGGGCACCGGGGAGCTGTTTTTT. Its translation: CSVEPVQGAQGTGELFF.

This sequence joins TRBV12-3 or TRBV12-4 and TRBJ2-1; TRBD2 matches at 10 bases. The CDR3 runs 16 residues. The V and J ends lost 6 bases and 5 bases, in that order; junction bases with no gene match: 10. This CDR3 is CASSPNLAGDHNEQFF. The CDR3 coding sequence is TGTGCCAGCAGCCCGAACCTAGCGGGAGATCACAATGAGCAGTTCTTC.

The V and J genes are TRBV7-3 and TRBJ1-1, with D unclear. Trimming removed 0 bases at V and 4 bases at J, with 6 bases between. Germline V gene lookup returns CDR1 SGHTA and CDR2 FQGTGA. The CDR3 runs 13 residues. In nucleotides, the CDR3 is TGTGCCAGCAGCTTAACCAAGGCCACTGAAGCTTTCTTT. This sequence encodes CASSLTKATEAFF. The variable domain in full, completed from reference TRBV7-3 and TRBJ1-1, reads GAGVSQTPSNKVTEKGKYVELRCDPISGHTALYWYRQSLGQGPEFLIYFQGTGAADDSGLPNDRFFAVRPEGSVSTLKIQRTERGDSAVYLCASSLTKATEAFFGQGTRLTVV.